This TCR beta chain was profiled in a study of response to subunit inactivated influenza vaccine. In the case of this clonotype: Its cognate antigen is unknown.

Points from the study as a whole: Few additional T cells are recruited per seasonal influenza vaccination, authors suggested.

TCRdb ran MiXCR on the RT-PCR reads and lists one entry per CDR3 protein. The sample has about 190,000 distinct CDR3 sequences, around 14% seen once. This CDR3 contains 23 residues. V shed 4 bases and J shed 4 bases, with 42 bases lying between them. CDR1 is SGHRS and CDR2 is YFSETQ in the germline V gene. The receptor comes from a man aged 45 to 65 who received an inactivated influenza vaccine. This specimen was CD8+ T cells sorted from PBMCs, taken roughly 5 days after vaccination. The rearrangement joins TRBV5-1 to TRBJ2-7; D is unresolved. This CDR3 reads CASSLLIPISGPNLMCPKYEQYF. As DNA, the CDR3 is TGCGCCAGCAGCCTGCTAATACCCATCTCCGGACCCAACCTGATGTGCCCAAAATACGAGCAGTACTTC.